Sequencing of this T cell receptor beta chain was carried out in a study of T-cell reconstitution after alpha-beta-depleted transplantation in children. The germline gives CDR1 SGHTA, CDR2 FQGTGA. The CDR3 covers 13 residues. The ends were cut back, 5 bases at V and 11 bases at J, with 16 bases in the middle. Unique molecular identifiers were used in preparing the TCRbeta library. TCRdb fed the PCR reads into MiXCR, producing one record per CDR3 protein. The sample includes 45,000 or so distinct CDR3 sequences, 40% to 65% of them seen just once. This material consisted of peripheral blood, taken before TCRalphabeta/CD19-depleted stem cell transplant. The sequence was collected from a boy in the first two years of life with SCID, due to receive a stem cell transplant. The chain employs TRBV7-3 and TRBJ1-5, with a possible D match to TRBD1 (5 bases). The CDR3 spells CASSQGRGRAQHF. The CDR3 nucleotides read TGTGCCAGCAGCCAAGGTAGGGGCAGGGCCCAGCATTTT.